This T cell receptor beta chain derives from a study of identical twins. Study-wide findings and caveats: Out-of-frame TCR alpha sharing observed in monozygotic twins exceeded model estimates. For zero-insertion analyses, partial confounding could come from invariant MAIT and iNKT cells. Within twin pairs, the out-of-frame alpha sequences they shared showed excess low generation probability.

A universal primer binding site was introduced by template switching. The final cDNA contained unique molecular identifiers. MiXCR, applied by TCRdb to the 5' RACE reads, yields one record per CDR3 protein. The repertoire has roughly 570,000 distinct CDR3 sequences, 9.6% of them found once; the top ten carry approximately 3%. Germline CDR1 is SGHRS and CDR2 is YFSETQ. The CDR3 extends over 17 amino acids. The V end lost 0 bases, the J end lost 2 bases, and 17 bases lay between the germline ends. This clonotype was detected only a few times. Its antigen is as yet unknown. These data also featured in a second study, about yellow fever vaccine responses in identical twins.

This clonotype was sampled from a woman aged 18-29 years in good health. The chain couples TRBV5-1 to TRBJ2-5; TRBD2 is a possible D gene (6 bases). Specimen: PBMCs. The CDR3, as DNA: TGCGCCAGCAGCTTGGCCTTTACTTTTAGCGGACAAGAGACCCAGTACTTC. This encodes CASSLAFTFSGQETQYF. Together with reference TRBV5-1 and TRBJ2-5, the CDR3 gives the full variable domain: KAGVTQTPRYLIKTRGQQVTLSCSPISGHRSVSWYQQTPGQGLQFLFEYFSETQRNKGNFPGRFSGRQFSNSRSEMNVSTLELGDSALYLCASSLAFTFSGQETQYFGPGTRLLVL.